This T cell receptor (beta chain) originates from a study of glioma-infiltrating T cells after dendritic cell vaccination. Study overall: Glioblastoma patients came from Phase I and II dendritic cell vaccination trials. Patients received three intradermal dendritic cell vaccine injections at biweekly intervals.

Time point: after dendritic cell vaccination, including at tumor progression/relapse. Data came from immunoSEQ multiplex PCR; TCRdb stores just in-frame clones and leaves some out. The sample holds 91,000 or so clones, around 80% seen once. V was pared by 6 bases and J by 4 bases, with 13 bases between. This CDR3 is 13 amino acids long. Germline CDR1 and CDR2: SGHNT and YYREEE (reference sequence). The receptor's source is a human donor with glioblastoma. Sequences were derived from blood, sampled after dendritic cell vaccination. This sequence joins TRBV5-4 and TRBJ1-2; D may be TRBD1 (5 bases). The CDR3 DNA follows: TGTGCCAGCAACGACCGGGGGGGCTATGGCTACACCTTC. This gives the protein CASNDRGGYGYTF.